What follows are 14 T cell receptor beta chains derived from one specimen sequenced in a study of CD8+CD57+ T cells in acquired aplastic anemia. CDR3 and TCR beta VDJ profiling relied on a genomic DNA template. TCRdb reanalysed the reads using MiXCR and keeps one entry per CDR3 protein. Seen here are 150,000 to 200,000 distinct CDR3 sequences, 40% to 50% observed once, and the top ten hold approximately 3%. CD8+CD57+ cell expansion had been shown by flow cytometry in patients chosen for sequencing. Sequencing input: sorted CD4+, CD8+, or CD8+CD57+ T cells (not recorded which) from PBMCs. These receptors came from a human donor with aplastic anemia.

The CDR3 is CSASPTSGESYEQYF. CDR3 bases: TGCAGTGCTAGCCCCACTAGCGGGGAGTCCTACGAGCAGTACTTC. The chain is built from TRBV20-1 and TRBJ2-7; 10 bases are shared with TRBD2. This CDR3 has 15 amino acids. Germline V CDR1 and CDR2: DFQATT, SNEGSKA (reference sequence). Trimming at V came to 3 bases and at J to 1 base, leaving 6 bases not matched to a gene.

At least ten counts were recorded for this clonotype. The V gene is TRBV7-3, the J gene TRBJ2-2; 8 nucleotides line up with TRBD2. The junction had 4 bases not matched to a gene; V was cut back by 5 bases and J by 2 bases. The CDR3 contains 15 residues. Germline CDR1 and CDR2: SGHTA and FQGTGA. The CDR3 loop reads CASSIAGINTGELFF. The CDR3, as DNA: TGTGCCAGCAGCATAGCGGGAATTAACACCGGGGAGCTGTTTTTT.

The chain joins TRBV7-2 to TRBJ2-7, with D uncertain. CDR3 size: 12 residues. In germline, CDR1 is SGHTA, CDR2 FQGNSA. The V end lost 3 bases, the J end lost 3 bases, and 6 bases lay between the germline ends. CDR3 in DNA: TGTGCCAGCAGCTTTTCCATCTACGAGCAGTACTTC. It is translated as CASSFSIYEQYF.

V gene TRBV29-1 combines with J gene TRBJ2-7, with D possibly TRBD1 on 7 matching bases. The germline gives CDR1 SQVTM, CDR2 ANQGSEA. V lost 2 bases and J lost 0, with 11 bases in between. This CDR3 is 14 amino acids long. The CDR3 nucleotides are TGCAGCGTTGAACGCAGGGGGGTCTCCTACGAGCAGTACTTC. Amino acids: CSVERRGVSYEQYF.

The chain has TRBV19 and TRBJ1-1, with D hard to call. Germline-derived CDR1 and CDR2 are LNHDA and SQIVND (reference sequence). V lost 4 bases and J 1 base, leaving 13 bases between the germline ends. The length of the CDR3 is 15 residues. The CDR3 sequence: CASSTIQKRNTEAFF. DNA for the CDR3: TGTGCCAGTAGTACGATACAGAAAAGGAACACTGAAGCTTTCTTT. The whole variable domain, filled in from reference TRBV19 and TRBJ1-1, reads DGGITQSPKYLFRKEGQNVTLSCEQNLNHDAMYWYRQDPGQGLRLIYYSQIVNDFQKGDIAEGYSVSREKKESFPLTVTSAQKNPTAFYLCASSTIQKRNTEAFFGQGTRLTVV.

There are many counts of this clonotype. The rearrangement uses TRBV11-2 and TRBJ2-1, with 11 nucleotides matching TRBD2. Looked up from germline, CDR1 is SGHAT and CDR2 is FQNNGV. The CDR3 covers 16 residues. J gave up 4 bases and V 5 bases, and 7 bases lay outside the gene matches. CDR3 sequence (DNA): TGTGCCAGCAGCGTAACCGGGACTAGCGGATACAATGAGCAGTTCTTC. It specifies CASSVTGTSGYNEQFF. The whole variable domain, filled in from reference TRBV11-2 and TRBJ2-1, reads EAGVAQSPRYKIIEKRQSVAFWCNPISGHATLYWYQQILGQGPKLLIQFQNNGVVDDSQLPKDRFSAERLKGVDSTLKIQPAKLEDSAVYLCASSVTGTSGYNEQFFGPGTRLTVL.

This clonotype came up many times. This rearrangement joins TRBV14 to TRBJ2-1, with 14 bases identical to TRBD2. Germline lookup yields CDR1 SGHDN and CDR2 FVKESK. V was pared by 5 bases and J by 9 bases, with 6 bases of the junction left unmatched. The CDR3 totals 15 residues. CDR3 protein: CASSYGTSGRIEQFF. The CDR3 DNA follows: TGTGCCAGCAGCTACGGGACTAGCGGGAGAATTGAGCAGTTCTTC.

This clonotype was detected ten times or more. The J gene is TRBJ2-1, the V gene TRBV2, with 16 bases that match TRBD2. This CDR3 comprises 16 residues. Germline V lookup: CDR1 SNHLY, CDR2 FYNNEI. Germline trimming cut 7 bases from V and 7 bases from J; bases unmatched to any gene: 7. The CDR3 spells CASMGLAGGEVNEQFF. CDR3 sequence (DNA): TGTGCCAGCATGGGACTAGCGGGAGGGGAGGTGAATGAGCAGTTCTTC.

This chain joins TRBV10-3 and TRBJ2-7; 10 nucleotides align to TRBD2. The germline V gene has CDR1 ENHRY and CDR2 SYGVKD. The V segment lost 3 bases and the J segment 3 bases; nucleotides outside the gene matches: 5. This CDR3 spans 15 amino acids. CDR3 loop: CAISDSKRGGYEQYF. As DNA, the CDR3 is TGTGCCATCAGTGACTCAAAGCGGGGGGGCTACGAGCAGTACTTC.

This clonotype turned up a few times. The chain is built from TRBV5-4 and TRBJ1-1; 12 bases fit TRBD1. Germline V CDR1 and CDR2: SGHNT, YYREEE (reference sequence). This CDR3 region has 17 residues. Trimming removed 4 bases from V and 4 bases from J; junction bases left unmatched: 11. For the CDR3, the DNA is TGTGCCAGCAGCCCGGGACAGGGGGCGAAATTGATCACTGAAGCTTTCTTT. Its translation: CASSPGQGAKLITEAFF. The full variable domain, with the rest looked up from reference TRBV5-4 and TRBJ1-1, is ETGVTQSPTHLIKTRGQQVTLRCSSQSGHNTVSWYQQALGQGPQFIFQYYREEENGRGNFPPRFSGLQFPNYSSELNVNALELDDSALYLCASSPGQGAKLITEAFFGQGTRLTVV.

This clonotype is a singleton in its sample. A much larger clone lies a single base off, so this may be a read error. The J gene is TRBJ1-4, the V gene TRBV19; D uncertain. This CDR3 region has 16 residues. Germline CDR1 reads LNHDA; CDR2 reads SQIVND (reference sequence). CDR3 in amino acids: CASTIARVAPREKLLF. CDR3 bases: TGTGCCAGTACGATCGCCCGGGTGGCCCCGCGTGAAAAACTGCTTTTT.

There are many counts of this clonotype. In nucleotides, the CDR3 is TGTGCCAGTAGTATGAGGCGGGGGGGACAGGAGCAGTTCTTC. Protein product: CASSMRRGGQEQFF. The genes are TRBV19 and TRBJ2-1; 9 bases map to TRBD2. This CDR3 is built from 14 residues. The V and J ends lost 3 bases and 10 bases, in that order; junction bases with no gene match: 7. Per the germline V gene, CDR1 is LNHDA and CDR2 is SQIVND (reference sequence). Complete variable domain (other parts from reference TRBV19 and TRBJ2-1): DGGITQSPKYLFRKEGQNVTLSCEQNLNHDAMYWYRQDPGQGLRLIYYSQIVNDFQKGDIAEGYSVSREKKESFPLTVTSAQKNPTAFYLCASSMRRGGQEQFFGPGTRLTVL.

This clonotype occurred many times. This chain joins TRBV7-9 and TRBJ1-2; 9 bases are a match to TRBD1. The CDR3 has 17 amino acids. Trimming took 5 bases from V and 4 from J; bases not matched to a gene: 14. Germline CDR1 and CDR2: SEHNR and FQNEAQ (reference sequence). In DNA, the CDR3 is TGTGCCAGCAGCCCTTCCGGGACAGGGCTAATAGGCTATGGCTACACCTTC. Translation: CASSPSGTGLIGYGYTF.

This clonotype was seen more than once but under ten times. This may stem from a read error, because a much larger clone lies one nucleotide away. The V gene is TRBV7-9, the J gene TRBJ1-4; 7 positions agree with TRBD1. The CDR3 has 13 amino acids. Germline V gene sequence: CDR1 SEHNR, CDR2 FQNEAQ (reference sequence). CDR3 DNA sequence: TGTGCCAGCAGCTCGGTCTGGGACAGCATTATTCTCTTT. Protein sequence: CASSSVWDSIILF.